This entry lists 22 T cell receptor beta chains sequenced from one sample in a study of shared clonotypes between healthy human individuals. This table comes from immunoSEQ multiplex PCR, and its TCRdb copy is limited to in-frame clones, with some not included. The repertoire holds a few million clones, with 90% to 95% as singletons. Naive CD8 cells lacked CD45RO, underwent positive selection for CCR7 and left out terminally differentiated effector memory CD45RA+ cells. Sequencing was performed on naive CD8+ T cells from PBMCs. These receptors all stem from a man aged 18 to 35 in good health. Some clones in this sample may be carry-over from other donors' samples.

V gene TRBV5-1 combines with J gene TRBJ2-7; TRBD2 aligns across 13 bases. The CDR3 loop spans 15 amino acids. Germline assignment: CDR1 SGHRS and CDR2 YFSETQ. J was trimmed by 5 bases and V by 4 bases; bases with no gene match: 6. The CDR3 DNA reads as TGCGCCAGCAGCGCCCGGACTAGCGGGAGCCACGAGCAGTACTTC. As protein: CASSARTSGSHEQYF.

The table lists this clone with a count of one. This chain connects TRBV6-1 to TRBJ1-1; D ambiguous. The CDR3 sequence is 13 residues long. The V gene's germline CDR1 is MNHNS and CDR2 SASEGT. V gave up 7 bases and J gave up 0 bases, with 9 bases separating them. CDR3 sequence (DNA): TGTGCCAGCATAGGCGGCATGAACACTGAAGCTTTCTTT. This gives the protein CASIGGMNTEAFF.

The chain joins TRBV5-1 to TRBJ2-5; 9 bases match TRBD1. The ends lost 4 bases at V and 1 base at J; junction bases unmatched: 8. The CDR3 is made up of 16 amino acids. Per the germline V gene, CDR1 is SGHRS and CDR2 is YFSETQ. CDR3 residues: CASSRTGTGFQETQYF. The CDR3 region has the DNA TGCGCCAGCAGCCGAACCGGGACAGGGTTCCAAGAGACCCAGTACTTC.

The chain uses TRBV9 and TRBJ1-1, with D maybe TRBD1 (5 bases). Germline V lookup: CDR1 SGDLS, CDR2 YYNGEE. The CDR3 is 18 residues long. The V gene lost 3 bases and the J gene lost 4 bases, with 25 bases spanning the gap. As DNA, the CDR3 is TGTGCCAGCAGCGCTTCCTCTTCGGCCGGGGGTTCTCGCACTGAAGCTTTCTTT. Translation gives CASSASSSAGGSRTEAFF.

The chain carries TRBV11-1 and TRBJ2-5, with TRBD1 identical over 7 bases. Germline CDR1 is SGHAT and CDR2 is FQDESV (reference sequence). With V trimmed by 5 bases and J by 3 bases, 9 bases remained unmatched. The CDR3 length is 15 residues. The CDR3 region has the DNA TGTGCCAGCAGCCCGATCGGGACAGTCGAAGAGACCCAGTACTTC. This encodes CASSPIGTVEETQYF.

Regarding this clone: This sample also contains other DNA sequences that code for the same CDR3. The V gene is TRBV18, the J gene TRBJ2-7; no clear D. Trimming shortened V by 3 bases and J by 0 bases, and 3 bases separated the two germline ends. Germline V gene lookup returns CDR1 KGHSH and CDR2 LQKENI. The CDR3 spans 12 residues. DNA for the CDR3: TGTGCCAGCTCACCTTCCTCCTACGAGCAGTACTTC. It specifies CASSPSSYEQYF.

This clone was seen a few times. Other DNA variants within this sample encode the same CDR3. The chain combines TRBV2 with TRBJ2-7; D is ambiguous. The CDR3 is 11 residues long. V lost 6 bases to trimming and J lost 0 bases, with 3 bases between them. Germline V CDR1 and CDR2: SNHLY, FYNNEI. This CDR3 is CASRDSYEQYF. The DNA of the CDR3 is TGTGCCAGCAGAGACTCCTACGAGCAGTACTTC.

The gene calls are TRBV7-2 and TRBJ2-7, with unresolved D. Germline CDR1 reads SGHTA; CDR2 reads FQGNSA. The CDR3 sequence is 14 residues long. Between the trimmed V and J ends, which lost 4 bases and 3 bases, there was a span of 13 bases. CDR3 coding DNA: TGTGCCAGCAGCTCAACGGGCTTTAACTACGAGCAGTACTTC. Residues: CASSSTGFNYEQYF.

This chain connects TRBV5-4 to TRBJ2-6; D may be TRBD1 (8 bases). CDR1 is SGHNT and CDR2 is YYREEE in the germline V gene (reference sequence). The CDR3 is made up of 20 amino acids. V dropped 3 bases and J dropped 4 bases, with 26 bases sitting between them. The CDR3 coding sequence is TGTGCCAGCAGCTCCAGGGGGCGCGGGGGCTCCCCGTGGGGGGCCAACGTCCTGACTTTC. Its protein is CASSSRGRGGSPWGANVLTF.

For the CDR3, the DNA is TGTGCCAGCAGCGACCGCGGCTGGCCCCCTACCTACGAGCAGTACTTC. Protein: CASSDRGWPPTYEQYF. The chain couples TRBV11-2 to TRBJ2-7; no firm D call. Per the germline V gene, CDR1 is SGHAT and CDR2 is FQNNGV. The V and J ends lost 5 bases and 2 bases respectively, with 19 bases between them. The CDR3 spans 16 residues.

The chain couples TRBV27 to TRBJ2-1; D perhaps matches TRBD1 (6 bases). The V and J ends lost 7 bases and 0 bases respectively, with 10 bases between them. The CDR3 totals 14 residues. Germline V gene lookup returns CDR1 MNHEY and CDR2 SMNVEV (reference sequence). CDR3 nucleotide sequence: TGTGCCAGCAAATGGACAGCCTCCTACAATGAGCAGTTCTTC. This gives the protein CASKWTASYNEQFF.

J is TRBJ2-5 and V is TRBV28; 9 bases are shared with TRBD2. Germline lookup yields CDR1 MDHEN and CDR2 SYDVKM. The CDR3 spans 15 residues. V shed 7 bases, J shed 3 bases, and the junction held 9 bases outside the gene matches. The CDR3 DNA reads TGTGCCAGCAATTCTCCGCGGGAGGGGGAAGAGACCCAGTACTTC. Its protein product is CASNSPREGEETQYF.

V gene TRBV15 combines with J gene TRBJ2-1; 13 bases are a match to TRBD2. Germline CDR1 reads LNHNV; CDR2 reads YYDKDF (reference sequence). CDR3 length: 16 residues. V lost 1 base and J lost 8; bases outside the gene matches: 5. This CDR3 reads CATSRVGLAGEDEQFF. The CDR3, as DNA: TGTGCCACCAGCAGAGTAGGACTAGCGGGAGAGGATGAGCAGTTCTTC. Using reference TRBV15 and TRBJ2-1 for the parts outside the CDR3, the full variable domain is DAMVIQNPRYQVTQFGKPVTLSCSQTLNHNVMYWYQQKSSQAPKLLFHYYDKDFNNEADTPDNFQSRRPNTSFCFLDIRSPGLGDTAMYLCATSRVGLAGEDEQFFGPGTRLTVL.

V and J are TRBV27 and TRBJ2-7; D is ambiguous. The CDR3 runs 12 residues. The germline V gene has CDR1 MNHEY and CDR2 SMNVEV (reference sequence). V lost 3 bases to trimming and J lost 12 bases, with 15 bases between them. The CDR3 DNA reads TGTGCCAGCAGTTTTCCAGGTAAAGCCGCGTACTTC. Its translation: CASSFPGKAAYF.

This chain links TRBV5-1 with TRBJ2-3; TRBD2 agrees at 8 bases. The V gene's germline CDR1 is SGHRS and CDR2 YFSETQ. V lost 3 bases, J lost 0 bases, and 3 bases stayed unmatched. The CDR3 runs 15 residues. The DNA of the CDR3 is TGCGCCAGCAGCTCACTAGCGGCCAGCACAGATACGCAGTATTTT. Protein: CASSSLAASTDTQYF.

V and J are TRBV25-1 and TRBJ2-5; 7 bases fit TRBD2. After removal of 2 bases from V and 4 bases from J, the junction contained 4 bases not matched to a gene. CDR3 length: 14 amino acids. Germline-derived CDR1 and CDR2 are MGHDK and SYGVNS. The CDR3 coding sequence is TGTGCCAGCAGTGAAGGGGGGGAGCGAGAGACCCAGTACTTC. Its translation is CASSEGGERETQYF. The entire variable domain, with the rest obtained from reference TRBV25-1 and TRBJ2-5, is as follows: EADIYQTPRYLVIGTGKKITLECSQTMGHDKMYWYQQDPGMELHLIHYSYGVNSTEKGDLSSESTVSRIRTEHFPLTLESARPSHTSQYLCASSEGGERETQYFGPGTRLLVL.

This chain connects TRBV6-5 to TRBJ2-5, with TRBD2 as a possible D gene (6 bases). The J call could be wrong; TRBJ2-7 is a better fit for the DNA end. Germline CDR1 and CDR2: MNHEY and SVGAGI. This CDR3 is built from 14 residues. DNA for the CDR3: TGTGCCAGCAGTTACGCGGGATGGGGCTACGAGCAGTACTTC. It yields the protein CASSYAGWGYEQYF.

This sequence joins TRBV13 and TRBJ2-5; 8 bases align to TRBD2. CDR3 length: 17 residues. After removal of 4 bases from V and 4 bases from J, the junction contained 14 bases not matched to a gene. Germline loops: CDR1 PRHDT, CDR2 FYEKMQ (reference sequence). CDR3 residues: CASSWRAAGVSSETQYF. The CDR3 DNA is TGTGCCAGCAGCTGGAGGGCAGCGGGAGTTTCTTCAGAGACCCAGTACTTC.

This CDR3 reads CASSTGLAGVSSYEQYF. CDR3 in DNA: TGTGCCAGCAGCACGGGACTAGCGGGAGTTAGCTCCTACGAGCAGTACTTC. V usage is TRBV5-4 and J usage is TRBJ2-7, with 14 bases that match TRBD2. Losses at the gene ends were 4 bases for V and 0 bases for J; bases not matched to a gene: 6. The CDR3 is made up of 17 amino acids. Germline lookup yields CDR1 SGHNT and CDR2 YYREEE (reference sequence).

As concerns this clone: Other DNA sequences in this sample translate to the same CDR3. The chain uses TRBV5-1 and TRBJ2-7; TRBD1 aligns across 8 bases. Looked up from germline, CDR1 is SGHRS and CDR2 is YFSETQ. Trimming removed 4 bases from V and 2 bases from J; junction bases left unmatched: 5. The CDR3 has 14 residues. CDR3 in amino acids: CASSPGTGPYEQYF. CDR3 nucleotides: TGCGCCAGCAGCCCCGGGACAGGCCCCTACGAGCAGTACTTC.

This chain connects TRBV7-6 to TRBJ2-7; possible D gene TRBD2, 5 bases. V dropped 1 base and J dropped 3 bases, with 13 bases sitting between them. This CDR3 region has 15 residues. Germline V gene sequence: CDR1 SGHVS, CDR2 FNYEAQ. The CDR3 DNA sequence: TGTGCCAGCAGCTTAGGGGGTATCGGGATCTACGAGCAGTACTTC. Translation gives CASSLGGIGIYEQYF.

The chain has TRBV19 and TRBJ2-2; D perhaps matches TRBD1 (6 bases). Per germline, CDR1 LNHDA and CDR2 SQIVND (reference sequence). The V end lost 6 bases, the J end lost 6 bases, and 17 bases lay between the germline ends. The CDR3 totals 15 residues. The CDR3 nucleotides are TGTGCCAGTAGACCCGCAGGGGCGTTCCCCGGGGAGCTGTTTTTT. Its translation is CASRPAGAFPGELFF.